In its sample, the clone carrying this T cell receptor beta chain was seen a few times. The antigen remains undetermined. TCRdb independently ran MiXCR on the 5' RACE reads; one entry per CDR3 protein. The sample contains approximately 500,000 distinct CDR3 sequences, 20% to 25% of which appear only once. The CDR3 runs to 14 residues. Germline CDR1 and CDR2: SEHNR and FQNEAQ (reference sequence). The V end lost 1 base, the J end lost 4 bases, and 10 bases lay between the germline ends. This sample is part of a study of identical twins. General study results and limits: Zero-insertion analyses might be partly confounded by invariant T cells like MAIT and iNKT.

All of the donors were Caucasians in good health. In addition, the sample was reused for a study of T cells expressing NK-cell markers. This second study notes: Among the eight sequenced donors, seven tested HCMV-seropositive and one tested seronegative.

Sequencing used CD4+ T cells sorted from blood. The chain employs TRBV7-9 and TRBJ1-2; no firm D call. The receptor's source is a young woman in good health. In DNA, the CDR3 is TGTGCCAGCAGCTTAGGAGTGGGTTTCTATGGCTACACCTTC. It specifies CASSLGVGFYGYTF.